This T cell receptor (beta chain) originates from a study of blood T cell repertoires in COVID-19. Whole-study context: Material from acute and convalescent COVID-19 was sourced from the United States, Italy and Spain. PBMCs, B-cell-depleted T cells, or T cells provided the cDNA or gDNA that made up the material.

The V segment lost 5 bases and the J segment 5 bases; nucleotides outside the gene matches: 11. There are 15 residues in the CDR3. Germline-derived CDR1 and CDR2 are SEHNR and FQNEAQ (reference sequence). TCRdb keeps only in-frame clones here, not all; method: immunoSEQ multiplex PCR. The sample carries 300,000 to 350,000 clones, 80% to 95% recorded once. V usage is TRBV7-9 and J usage is TRBJ2-7; 8 bases are a match to TRBD1. The clonotype comes from a woman under 40 with COVID-19, enrolled during active disease. Material for sequencing was peripheral blood. The CDR3 here is CASSPGQGEFNEQYF. CDR3 DNA sequence: TGTGCCAGCAGCCCTGGACAGGGAGAGTTCAACGAGCAGTACTTC.